Sequencing of this T cell receptor (beta chain) was carried out in a study of blood T cell repertoires in COVID-19. The overall study: The analysed material was cDNA or gDNA that came from T cells, B-cell-depleted T cells, or PBMCs.

With 6 bases removed from V and 1 base from J, the gap between germline ends came to 10 bases. The CDR3 has 14 residues. Germline V gene lookup returns CDR1 MNHEY and CDR2 SVGAGI. Cohorts were based on clinical histories the participants reported. This clone appeared once. Methods used by the authors: Amplifying reference gene primers gave estimates of nucleated cell counts. Measured with immunoSEQ multiplex PCR; TCRdb has only the in-frame clones, and not every one. V and J calls and clone size follow that table, whereas D and trimming were derived from the DNA. The sample holds fewer than 500,000 clones, more than 75% seen once.

Sequenced material: PBMCs or T cells enriched from blood (not recorded which). The chain links TRBV6-5 to TRBJ1-5; possibly TRBD1 for D (5 bases). The source of this sequence is a man aged 30 to 39 who had recovered from COVID-19. CDR3 residues: CASRGLKSNQPQHF. The CDR3 nucleotides are TGTGCCAGCAGGGGGCTAAAAAGCAATCAGCCCCAGCATTTT.